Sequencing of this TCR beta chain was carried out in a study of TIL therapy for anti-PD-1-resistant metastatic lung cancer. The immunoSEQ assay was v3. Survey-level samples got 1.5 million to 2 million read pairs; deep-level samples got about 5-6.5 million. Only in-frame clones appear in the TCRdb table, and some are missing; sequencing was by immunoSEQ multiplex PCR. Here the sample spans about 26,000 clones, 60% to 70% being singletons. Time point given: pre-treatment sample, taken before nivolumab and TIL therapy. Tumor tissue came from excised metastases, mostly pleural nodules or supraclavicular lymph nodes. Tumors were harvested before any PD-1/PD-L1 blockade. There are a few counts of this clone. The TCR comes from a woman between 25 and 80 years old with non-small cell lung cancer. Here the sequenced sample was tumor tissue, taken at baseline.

The CDR3 protein is CASSGFGRDQETQYF. Written as DNA, the CDR3 is TGTGCCAGCTCCGGTTTTGGCAGGGATCAAGAGACCCAGTACTTC. V gene TRBV27 combines with J gene TRBJ2-5, with TRBD1 as a possible D gene (5 bases). Per germline, CDR1 MNHEY and CDR2 SMNVEV (reference sequence). The V gene lost 8 bases and the J gene lost 2 bases, with 18 bases spanning the gap. The CDR3 contains 15 residues.